This TCR beta chain was sequenced in a study of blood T cells in healthy people across ages. Together with a sample-barcoded 5' primer, a J-beta primer mix was included in a second PCR lasting about 7 to 12 cycles. Each CDR3 protein is one row after TCRdb ran MiXCR on the 5' RACE reads. Of roughly 1,300,000 distinct CDR3 sequences in the sample, 59% are singletons; the top ten hold 6.5% to 8%. Germline V gene data show CDR1 as DFQATT and CDR2 as SNEGSKA (reference sequence). The CDR3 consists of 17 residues. The chain recombines TRBV20-1 with TRBJ2-7; the match to TRBD2 covers 13 bases. The J call may be in error: the DNA end matches TRBJ2-5 better. Sequences were obtained from blood. The sequence was collected from a man aged 18 to 29 in good health. CDR3: CSASGGTSGNFKETQYF. In DNA form, the CDR3 reads TGCAGTGCTAGTGGTGGGACTAGCGGGAACTTCAAAGAGACCCAGTACTTC.